This entry lists 27 T cell receptor beta chains sequenced from one sample in a study of control samples from healthy donors and cancer patients. Sequenced by immunoSEQ multiplex PCR; TCRdb stores in-frame clones only, minus some. This sample has 100,000 to 150,000 clones; more than 80% occur once, and the top ten carry 2% to 3%. The sample taken for sequencing was blood. The receptors derive from a man in his forties in good health.

The V call is TRBV5-1, the J call TRBJ1-2, with TRBD1 identical over 7 bases. In germline, CDR1 is SGHRS, CDR2 YFSETQ. V lost 4 bases to trimming and J lost 2 bases; unmatched junction nucleotides: 5. This CDR3 contains 14 residues. CDR3 in amino acids: CASSPGGTNYGYTF. CDR3 nucleotides: TGCGCCAGCAGCCCAGGGGGGACGAACTATGGCTACACCTTC.

V gene TRBV5-1 combines with J gene TRBJ2-3; D is unresolved. The germline V and J ends were trimmed by 0 bases and 1 base, with 6 bases remaining between them. Germline V lookup: CDR1 SGHRS, CDR2 YFSETQ. The CDR3 has 14 residues. The CDR3 reads CASSLGARTDTQYF. CDR3 nucleotide sequence: TGCGCCAGCAGCTTGGGGGCTCGCACAGATACGCAGTATTTT.

The chain carries TRBV19 and TRBJ1-6; TRBD1 matches 7 bases. The CDR3 runs to 15 residues. Trimming took 6 bases from V and 4 from J; bases not matched to a gene: 6. CDR1 and CDR2 from the germline V gene are LNHDA and SQIVND (reference sequence). Here the CDR3 DNA reads TGTGCCAGTAGGCACTCAGGGGGATATAATTCACCCCTCCACTTT. It yields the protein CASRHSGGYNSPLHF.

V gene TRBV2 combines with J gene TRBJ2-7; tentatively, D is TRBD1 (5 bases). Germline V lookup: CDR1 SNHLY, CDR2 FYNNEI. V was trimmed by 4 bases and J by 3 bases, leaving 7 bases between them. The CDR3 loop spans 12 amino acids. DNA of the CDR3: TGTGCCAGCAGTGTGCAGGGCTACGAGCAGTACTTC. It encodes CASSVQGYEQYF.

This clone has a single count. The V and J genes are TRBV5-4 and TRBJ2-1; 8 bases align to TRBD2. In germline, CDR1 is SGHNT, CDR2 YYREEE (reference sequence). The CDR3 has 16 amino acids. Losses at the gene ends were 4 bases for V and 2 bases for J; bases not matched to a gene: 8. CDR3 residues: CASSPPRRGAYNEQFF. The CDR3 DNA sequence: TGTGCCAGCAGCCCCCCGCGGCGGGGGGCCTACAATGAGCAGTTCTTC.

The CDR3 sequence is CASGLSGSGNQPQHF. The CDR3 nucleotides read TGTGCTAGTGGTTTGAGTGGGTCTGGCAATCAGCCCCAGCATTTT. V and J are TRBV12-5 and TRBJ1-5; D is uncertain. In germline, CDR1 is LGHNT, CDR2 FRNRAP. The CDR3 is 15 residues long. With 2 bases removed from V and 2 bases from J, the gap between germline ends came to 10 bases. Complete variable domain (other parts from reference TRBV12-5 and TRBJ1-5): DARVTQTPRHKVTEMGQEVTMRCQPILGHNTVFWYRQTMMQGLELLAYFRNRAPLDDSGMPKDRFSAEMPDATLATLKIQPSEPRDSAVYFCASGLSGSGNQPQHFGDGTRLSIL.

The CDR3 nucleotides read TGTGCCAGTGTGGACAGGTCGGCGCGCAATTCACCCCTCCACTTT. It yields the protein CASVDRSARNSPLHF. The chain carries TRBV19 and TRBJ1-6; the match to TRBD1 covers 7 bases. Germline V gene sequence: CDR1 LNHDA, CDR2 SQIVND (reference sequence). The CDR3 has 15 amino acids. J lost 7 bases, V lost 8 bases, and 11 bases had no gene match.

The V and J genes are TRBV5-1 and TRBJ2-7; 9 bases agree with TRBD1. Trimming cost V 2 bases and J 6 bases; bases outside gene matches: 12. Germline CDR1 SGHRS, CDR2 YFSETQ. CDR3 size: 16 residues. CDR3 sequence: CASSFYPGQGKIEQYF. CDR3 DNA: TGCGCCAGCAGCTTTTATCCGGGACAGGGTAAAATCGAGCAGTACTTC.

The chain is built from TRBV11-3 and TRBJ2-2; D unclear. CDR3 length: 13 residues. V lost 5 bases, J lost 4 bases, and 8 bases lay in between. Germline CDR1 SGHNT, CDR2 YENEEA. The CDR3 loop reads CASSPGVTGELFF. The CDR3 DNA reads TGTGCCAGCAGCCCCGGTGTCACCGGGGAGCTGTTTTTT. Full variable domain (outside the CDR3, taken from reference TRBV11-3 and TRBJ2-2): EAGVVQSPRYKIIEKKQPVAFWCNPISGHNTLYWYLQNLGQGPELLIRYENEEAVDDSQLPKDRFSAERLKGVDSTLKIQPAELGDSAVYLCASSPGVTGELFFGEGSRLTVL.

The chain couples TRBV20-1 to TRBJ1-2, with D hard to call. Trimming shortened V by 3 bases and J by 5 bases, and 7 bases separated the two germline ends. Germline CDR1 DFQATT, CDR2 SNEGSKA (reference sequence). The CDR3 is 11 amino acids. The CDR3 region is CSAREQYGYTF. The CDR3 DNA reads as TGCAGTGCTAGGGAACAGTATGGCTACACCTTC.

This clone has only one observation. The genes are TRBV6-5 and TRBJ2-3; D not resolved. V lost 0 bases and J 0 bases, leaving 4 bases between the germline ends. Germline CDR1 MNHEY, CDR2 SVGAGI. The CDR3 has 14 residues. This CDR3 is CASSYSSSTDTQYF. The DNA for the CDR3 is TGTGCCAGCAGTTACTCAAGTAGCACAGATACGCAGTATTTT.

The rearrangement uses TRBV5-1 and TRBJ2-5; D may be TRBD1 (6 bases). This CDR3 has 15 amino acids. CDR1 and CDR2 from the germline V gene are SGHRS and YFSETQ. Trimming left V 4 bases short and J 7 bases short, with 20 bases between. CDR3 nucleotide sequence: TGCGCCAGCAGCGTAGGGACATCGGCTACGGGGACCCAGTACTTC. Protein: CASSVGTSATGTQYF.

The rearrangement links TRBV7-6 to TRBJ1-1; no clear D gene. CDR3 length equals 13 residues. V lost 10 bases and J 4 bases, leaving 16 bases between the germline ends. The V gene's germline CDR1 is SGHVS and CDR2 FNYEAQ. CDR3 nucleotide sequence: TGTGCCACCGCGTTTGAAGTGGTCACTGAAGCTTTCTTT. It codes for CATAFEVVTEAFF.

This clone occurred once. The genes are TRBV7-9 and TRBJ1-2; 9 nucleotides match TRBD1. V gave up 5 bases and J gave up 10 bases; unmatched junction bases: 8. From germline, CDR1 is SEHNR and CDR2 FQNEAQ (reference sequence). This CDR3 contains 13 residues. In DNA form, the CDR3 reads TGTGCCAGCAGCGACGGGACAGGGTTCGCCTACACCTTC. It specifies CASSDGTGFAYTF.

The gene calls are TRBV7-3 and TRBJ2-1, with TRBD1 identical over 7 bases. Per the germline V gene, CDR1 is SGHTA and CDR2 is FQGTGA. The junction had 7 bases not matched to a gene; V was cut back by 0 bases and J by 8 bases. The CDR3 totals 15 residues. The CDR3: CASSLTRGRPHEQFF. CDR3 DNA: TGTGCCAGCAGCTTAACTAGGGGGCGCCCGCATGAGCAGTTCTTC.

This chain connects TRBV7-9 to TRBJ1-6, with 7 bases lining up with TRBD1. The junction had 13 bases not matched to a gene; V was cut back by 5 bases and J by 9 bases. The CDR3 consists of 16 residues. Germline CDR1 and CDR2: SEHNR and FQNEAQ (reference sequence). In DNA, the CDR3 is TGTGCCAGCAGCGTCTCGACGGGACAGATGGGTTCACCCCTCCACTTT. Protein product: CASSVSTGQMGSPLHF.

The chain employs TRBV6-1 and TRBJ1-3; D not resolved. The CDR3 contains 15 residues. The V gene's germline CDR1 is MNHNS and CDR2 SASEGT. V was clipped by 1 base and J by 0 bases, with 7 bases between them. The CDR3 here is CASSEGTNSGNTIYF. CDR3 bases: TGTGCCAGCAGTGAAGGAACCAACTCTGGAAACACCATATATTTT.

The V and J genes are TRBV9 and TRBJ1-1, with a tentative D call TRBD1 (5 bases). The CDR3 is made up of 13 amino acids. Germline loops: CDR1 SGDLS, CDR2 YYNGEE. Trimming took off 3 bases at V and 1 base at J, with 7 bases between the two ends. CDR3 DNA sequence: TGTGCCAGCAGCGGGGGCCAGAACACTGAAGCTTTCTTT. This encodes CASSGGQNTEAFF.

This clone occurred once. This chain connects TRBV30 to TRBJ1-1; the D is unclear. V lost 1 base and J 0 bases, leaving 9 bases between the germline ends. CDR1 is GTSNPN and CDR2 is SVGIG in the germline V gene (reference sequence). This CDR3 region has 14 residues. CDR3 nucleotides: TGTGCCTGGAGTGGGGTTGTCATGAACACTGAAGCTTTCTTT. This codes for CAWSGVVMNTEAFF.

This sequence joins TRBV6-4 and TRBJ2-2; D possibly corresponds to TRBD1 (5 bases). Germline CDR1 and CDR2: MRHNA and SNTAGT. The V gene lost 9 bases and the J gene lost 4 bases, with 9 bases spanning the gap. The CDR3 consists of 12 residues. The CDR3 DNA reads TGTGCCAGTCGACAGAGCACCGGGGAGCTGTTTTTT. Its translation: CASRQSTGELFF.

This clone has only a few counts. V and J are TRBV6-5 and TRBJ1-1, with D perhaps TRBD1 (6 bases). The CDR3 is made up of 14 amino acids. Germline-derived CDR1 and CDR2 are MNHEY and SVGAGI. V dropped 2 bases and J dropped 1 base, with 8 bases sitting between them. CDR3: CASSYGQKNTEAFF. CDR3 sequence (DNA): TGTGCCAGCAGTTACGGACAGAAGAACACTGAAGCTTTCTTT.

V is TRBV9 and J is TRBJ2-7; 14 positions match TRBD2. Germline V lookup: CDR1 SGDLS, CDR2 YYNGEE. After removal of 2 bases from V and 5 bases from J, the junction contained 9 bases not matched to a gene. This CDR3 comprises 17 residues. In DNA form, the CDR3 reads TGTGCCAGCAGCGTGACTAGCGGGGGGGCATTGGACGACGAGCAGTACTTC. Translating it yields CASSVTSGGALDDEQYF.

This rearrangement joins TRBV12-3 or TRBV12-4 to TRBJ1-5, with no clear D. The CDR3 is 12 residues long. V dropped 0 bases and J dropped 7 bases, with 4 bases sitting between them. CDR3 sequence (DNA): TGTGCCAGCAGTTTAGCAGGGCAGCCCCAGCATTTT. As protein: CASSLAGQPQHF.

The CDR3 nucleotides read TGTGCCAGCAGCTTAAGACGATATTTAAATTCACCCCTCCACTTT. This sequence encodes CASSLRRYLNSPLHF. The chain couples TRBV13 to TRBJ1-6; no clear D gene. The CDR3 extends over 15 amino acids. Per the germline V gene, CDR1 is PRHDT and CDR2 is FYEKMQ (reference sequence). V shed 2 bases and J shed 7 bases, with 12 bases lying between them.

The V gene is TRBV7-3, the J gene TRBJ2-5; no clear D. This CDR3 contains 15 residues. Between the trimmed V and J ends, which lost 5 bases and 0 bases, there was a span of 13 bases. Germline V lookup: CDR1 SGHTA, CDR2 FQGTGA. CDR3 loop: CASSPGVINQETQYF. In DNA, the CDR3 is TGTGCCAGCAGCCCAGGCGTGATAAACCAAGAGACCCAGTACTTC.

This clone has more than one count but fewer than ten. V is TRBV5-6 and J is TRBJ2-5, with no clear D. The CDR3 length is 13 residues. Trimming took off 5 bases at V and 5 bases at J, with 13 bases between the two ends. CDR1 and CDR2 from the germline V gene are SGHDT and YYEEEE. The CDR3 sequence is CASSHASEETQYF. The CDR3 DNA reads as TGTGCCAGCAGTCACGCATCGGAGGAGACCCAGTACTTC. The entire variable domain, with the rest obtained from reference TRBV5-6 and TRBJ2-5, is as follows: DAGVTQSPTHLIKTRGQQVTLRCSPKSGHDTVSWYQQALGQGPQFIFQYYEEEERQRGNFPDRFSGHQFPNYSSELNVNALLLGDSALYLCASSHASEETQYFGPGTRLLVL.

This clone has more than one count but fewer than ten. CDR3 in amino acids: CASTASSGIYSPLHF. CDR3 bases: TGTGCCAGCACCGCAAGTTCGGGGATCTATTCACCCCTCCACTTT. This chain links TRBV4-2 with TRBJ1-6; no clear D gene. The CDR3 is 15 amino acids. V was trimmed by 7 bases and J by 8 bases, leaving 18 bases between them. Germline CDR1 LGHNA, CDR2 YNFKEQ.